The sequence of this TCR beta chain was determined in a study of cytomegalovirus exposure and HLA in healthy donors. Study findings and constraints: Among the CMV-associated chains, a few were confirmed in vitro as specific for CMV antigens. As a later analysis revealed, most CMV-associated TCR beta chains appeared HLA-restricted. Among the sequence variants, a highly shared cluster was likely an artifact of sequencing.

The donors gave bone marrow, and they were healthy. In germline, CDR1 is ENHRY, CDR2 SYGVKD. V shed 7 bases and J 3 bases; nucleotides not matched to a gene: 2. The CDR3 covers 13 residues. In the PCR, 60 Vbeta and 13 Jbeta primers were used. This table comes from immunoSEQ multiplex PCR, and its TCRdb copy is limited to in-frame clones, with some not included. The table includes 150,000 to 180,000 clones, about 80% detected once. Notes on this clone: Its antigen remains unknown.

Sequenced sample: PBMCs. The receptor's source is a middle-aged woman in good health and CMV-seronegative. V and J are TRBV10-3 and TRBJ1-1; 10 bases map to TRBD1. The CDR3 protein is CAIIGTGDTEAFF. The DNA of the CDR3 is TGTGCCATCATTGGGACAGGGGACACTGAAGCTTTCTTT.